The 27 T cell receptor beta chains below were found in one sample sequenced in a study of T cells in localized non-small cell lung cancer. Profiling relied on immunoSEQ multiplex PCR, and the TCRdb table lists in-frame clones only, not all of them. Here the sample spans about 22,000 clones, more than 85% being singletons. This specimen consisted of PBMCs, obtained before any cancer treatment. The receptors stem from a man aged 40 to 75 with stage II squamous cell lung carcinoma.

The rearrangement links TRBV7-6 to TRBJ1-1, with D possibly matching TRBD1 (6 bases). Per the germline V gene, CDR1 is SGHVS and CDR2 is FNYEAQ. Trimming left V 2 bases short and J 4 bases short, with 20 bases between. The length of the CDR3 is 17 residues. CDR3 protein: CASSLLQGQGRSTEAFF. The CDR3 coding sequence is TGTGCCAGCAGCTTACTCCAAGGGCAGGGGAGGAGCACTGAAGCTTTCTTT.

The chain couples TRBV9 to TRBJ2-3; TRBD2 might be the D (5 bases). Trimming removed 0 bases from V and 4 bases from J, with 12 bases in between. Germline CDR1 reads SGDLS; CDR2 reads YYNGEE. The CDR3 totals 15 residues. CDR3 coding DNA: TGTGCCAGCAGCGTAGAAGGCCTAGCACCAGATACGCAGTATTTT. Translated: CASSVEGLAPDTQYF.

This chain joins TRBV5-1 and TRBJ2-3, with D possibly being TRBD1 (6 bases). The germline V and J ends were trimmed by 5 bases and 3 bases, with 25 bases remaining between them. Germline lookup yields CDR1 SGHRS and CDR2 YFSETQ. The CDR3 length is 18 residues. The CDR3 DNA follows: TGCGCCAGCAGACACACCCCCGGGACAATGAGGGGTACAGATACGCAGTATTTT. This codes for CASRHTPGTMRGTDTQYF.

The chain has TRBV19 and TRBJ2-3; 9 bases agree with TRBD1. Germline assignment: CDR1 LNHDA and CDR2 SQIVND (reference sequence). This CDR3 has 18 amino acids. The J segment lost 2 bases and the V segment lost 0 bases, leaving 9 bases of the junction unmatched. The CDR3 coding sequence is TGTGCCAGTAGTATAGACTACTCGACAGGGGGTCCCACAGATACGCAGTATTTT. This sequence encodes CASSIDYSTGGPTDTQYF.

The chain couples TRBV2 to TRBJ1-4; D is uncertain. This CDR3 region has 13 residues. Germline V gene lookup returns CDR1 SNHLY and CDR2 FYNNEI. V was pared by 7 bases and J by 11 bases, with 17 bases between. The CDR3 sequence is CASITQALGKLFF. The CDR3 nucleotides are TGTGCCAGCATAACTCAGGCCCTGGGGAAACTGTTTTTT.

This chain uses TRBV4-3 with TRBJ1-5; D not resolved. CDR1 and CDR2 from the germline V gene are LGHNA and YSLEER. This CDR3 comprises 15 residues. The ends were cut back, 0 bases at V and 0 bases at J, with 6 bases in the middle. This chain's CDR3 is CASSQDTVSNQPQHF. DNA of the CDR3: TGCGCCAGCAGCCAAGATACTGTTAGCAATCAGCCCCAGCATTTT.

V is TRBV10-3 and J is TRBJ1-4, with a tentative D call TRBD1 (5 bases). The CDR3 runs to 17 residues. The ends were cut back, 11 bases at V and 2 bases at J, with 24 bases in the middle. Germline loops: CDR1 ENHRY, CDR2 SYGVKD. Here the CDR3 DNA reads TGTGCCGCGGGGGGAGGACTATTACTTGGGACTAATGAAAAACTGTTTTTT. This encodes CAAGGGLLLGTNEKLFF.

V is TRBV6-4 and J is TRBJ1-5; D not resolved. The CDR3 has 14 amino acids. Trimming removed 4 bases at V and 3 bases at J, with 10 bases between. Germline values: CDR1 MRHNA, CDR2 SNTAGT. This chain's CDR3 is CASSAGRDNQPQHF. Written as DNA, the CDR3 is TGTGCCAGCAGTGCCGGTCGGGACAATCAGCCCCAGCATTTT.

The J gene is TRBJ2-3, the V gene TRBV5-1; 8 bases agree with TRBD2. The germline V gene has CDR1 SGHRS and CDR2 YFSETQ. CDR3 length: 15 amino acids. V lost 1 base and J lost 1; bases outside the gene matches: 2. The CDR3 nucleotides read TGCGCCAGCAGCTTGAGAGCGGGAGGCACAGATACGCAGTATTTT. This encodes CASSLRAGGTDTQYF.

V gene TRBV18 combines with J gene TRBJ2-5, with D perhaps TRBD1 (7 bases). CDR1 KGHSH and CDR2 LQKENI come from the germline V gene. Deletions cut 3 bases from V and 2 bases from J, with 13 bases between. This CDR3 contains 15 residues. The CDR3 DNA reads TGTGCCAGCTCACCGCGGAGGGGGCCACAAGAGACCCAGTACTTC. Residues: CASSPRRGPQETQYF.

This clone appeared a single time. The CDR3 protein is CASSFPPRKQTQYF. The CDR3 region has the DNA TGTGCCAGCAGCTTCCCCCCACGTAAGCAGACCCAGTACTTC. The chain has TRBV7-8 and TRBJ2-5; D unclear. Trimming shortened V by 3 bases and J by 6 bases, and 14 bases separated the two germline ends. Looked up from germline, CDR1 is SGHVS and CDR2 is FQNEAQ. This CDR3 comprises 14 residues.

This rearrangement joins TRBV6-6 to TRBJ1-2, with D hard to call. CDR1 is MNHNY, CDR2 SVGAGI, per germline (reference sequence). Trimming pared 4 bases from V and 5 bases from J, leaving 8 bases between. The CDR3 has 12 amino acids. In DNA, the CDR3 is TGTGCCAGCAGTTTCAAGGAGTATGGCTACACCTTC. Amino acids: CASSFKEYGYTF.

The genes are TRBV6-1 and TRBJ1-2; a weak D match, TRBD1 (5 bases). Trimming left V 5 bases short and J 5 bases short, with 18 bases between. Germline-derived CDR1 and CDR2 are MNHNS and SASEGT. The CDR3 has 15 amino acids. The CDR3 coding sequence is TGTGCCAGCAGTTCCCTGGACACCAAATCATATGGCTACACCTTC. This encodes CASSSLDTKSYGYTF.

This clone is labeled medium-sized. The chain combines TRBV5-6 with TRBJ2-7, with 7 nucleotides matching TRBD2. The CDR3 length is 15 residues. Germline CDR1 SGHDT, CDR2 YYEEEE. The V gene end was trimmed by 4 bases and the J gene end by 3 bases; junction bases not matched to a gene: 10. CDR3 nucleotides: TGTGCCAGCAGCGCCCTATACGGGGGGAACTACGAGCAGTACTTC. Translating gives CASSALYGGNYEQYF. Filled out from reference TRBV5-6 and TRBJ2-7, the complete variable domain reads DAGVTQSPTHLIKTRGQQVTLRCSPKSGHDTVSWYQQALGQGPQFIFQYYEEEERQRGNFPDRFSGHQFPNYSSELNVNALLLGDSALYLCASSALYGGNYEQYFGPGTRLTVT.

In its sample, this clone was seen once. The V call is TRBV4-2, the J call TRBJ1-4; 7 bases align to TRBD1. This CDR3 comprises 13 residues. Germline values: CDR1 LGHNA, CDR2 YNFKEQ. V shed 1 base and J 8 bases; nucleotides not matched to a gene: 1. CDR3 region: CASSQGQGEKLFF. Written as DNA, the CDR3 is TGTGCCAGCAGCCAAGGACAGGGAGAAAAACTGTTTTTT.

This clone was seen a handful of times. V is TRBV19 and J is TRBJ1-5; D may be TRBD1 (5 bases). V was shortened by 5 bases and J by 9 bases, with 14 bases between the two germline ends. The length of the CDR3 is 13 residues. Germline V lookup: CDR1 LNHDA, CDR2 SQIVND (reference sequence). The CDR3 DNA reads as TGTGCCAGTAGTGCGCAAGTCGGGACGCCCCAGCATTTT. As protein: CASSAQVGTPQHF.

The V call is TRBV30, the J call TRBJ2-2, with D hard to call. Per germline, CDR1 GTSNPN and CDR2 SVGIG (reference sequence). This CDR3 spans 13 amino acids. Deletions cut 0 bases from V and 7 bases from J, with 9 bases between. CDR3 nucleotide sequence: TGTGCCTGGAGTGTGGGGATCCGCGGGGAGCTGTTTTTT. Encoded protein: CAWSVGIRGELFF.

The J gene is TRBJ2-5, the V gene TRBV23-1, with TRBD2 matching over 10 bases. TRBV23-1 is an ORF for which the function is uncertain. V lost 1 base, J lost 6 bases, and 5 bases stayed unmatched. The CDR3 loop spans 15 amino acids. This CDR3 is CASSQCLAGVKTQYF. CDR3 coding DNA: TGCGCCAGCAGTCAATGTCTAGCGGGAGTTAAGACCCAGTACTTC.

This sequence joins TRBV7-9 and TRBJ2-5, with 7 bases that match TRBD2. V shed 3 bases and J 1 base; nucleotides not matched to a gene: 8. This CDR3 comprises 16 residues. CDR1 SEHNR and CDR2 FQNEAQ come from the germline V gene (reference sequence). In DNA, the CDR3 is TGTGCCAGCAGCTTCGGAGGGAGGGACGGCCAAGAGACCCAGTACTTC. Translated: CASSFGGRDGQETQYF.

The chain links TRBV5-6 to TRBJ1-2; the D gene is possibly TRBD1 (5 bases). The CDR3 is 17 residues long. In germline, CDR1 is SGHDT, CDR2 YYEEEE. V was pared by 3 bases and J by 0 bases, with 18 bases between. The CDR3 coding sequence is TGTGCCAGCAGCTATTGGGGGGATTTGATCTCTAACTATGGCTACACCTTC. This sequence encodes CASSYWGDLISNYGYTF.

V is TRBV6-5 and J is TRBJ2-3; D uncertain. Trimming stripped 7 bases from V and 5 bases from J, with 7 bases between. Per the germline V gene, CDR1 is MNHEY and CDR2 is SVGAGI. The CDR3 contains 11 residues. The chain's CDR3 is CASKMGDTQYF. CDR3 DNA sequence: TGTGCCAGCAAAATGGGAGATACGCAGTATTTT.

The DNA for the CDR3 is TGTGCCAGCAGTGAAGGGAGCAATCAGCCCCAGCATTTT. Protein sequence: CASSEGSNQPQHF. The chain carries TRBV6-4 and TRBJ1-5, with D unresolved. CDR1 is MRHNA, CDR2 SNTAGT, per germline. The germline V and J ends were trimmed by 3 bases and 1 base, with 4 bases remaining between them. The CDR3 runs to 13 residues.

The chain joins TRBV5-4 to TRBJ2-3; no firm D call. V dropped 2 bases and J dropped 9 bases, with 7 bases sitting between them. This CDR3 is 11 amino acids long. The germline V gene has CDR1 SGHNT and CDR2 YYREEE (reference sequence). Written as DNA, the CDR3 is TGTGCCAGCAGCTTAGACCTGACGCAGTATTTT. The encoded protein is CASSLDLTQYF. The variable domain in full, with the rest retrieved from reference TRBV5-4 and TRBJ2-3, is ETGVTQSPTHLIKTRGQQVTLRCSSQSGHNTVSWYQQALGQGPQFIFQYYREEENGRGNFPPRFSGLQFPNYSSELNVNALELDDSALYLCASSLDLTQYFGPGTRLTVL.

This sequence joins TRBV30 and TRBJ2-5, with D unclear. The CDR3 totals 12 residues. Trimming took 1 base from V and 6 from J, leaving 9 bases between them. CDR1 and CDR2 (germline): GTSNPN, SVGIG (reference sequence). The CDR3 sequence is CAWSETSKTQYF. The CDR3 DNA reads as TGTGCCTGGAGTGAAACCTCGAAGACCCAGTACTTC.

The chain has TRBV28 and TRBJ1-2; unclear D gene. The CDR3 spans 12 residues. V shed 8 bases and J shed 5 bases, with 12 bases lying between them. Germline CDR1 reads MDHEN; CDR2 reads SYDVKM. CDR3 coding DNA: TGTGCCAGCTCTTCCCCTTTGTATGGCTACACCTTC. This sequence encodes CASSSPLYGYTF.

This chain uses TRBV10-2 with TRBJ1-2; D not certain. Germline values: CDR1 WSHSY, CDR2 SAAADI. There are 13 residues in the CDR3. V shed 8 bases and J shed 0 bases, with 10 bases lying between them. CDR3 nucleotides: TGCGCCAGCGCCCGGACGGCTAACTATGGCTACACCTTC. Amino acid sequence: CASARTANYGYTF.

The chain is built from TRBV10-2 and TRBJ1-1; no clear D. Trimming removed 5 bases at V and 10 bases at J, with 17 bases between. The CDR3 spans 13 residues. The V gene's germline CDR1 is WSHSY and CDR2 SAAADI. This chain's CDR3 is CASSQEEGRAAFF. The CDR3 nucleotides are TGCGCCAGCAGTCAGGAGGAAGGGAGGGCAGCTTTCTTT.